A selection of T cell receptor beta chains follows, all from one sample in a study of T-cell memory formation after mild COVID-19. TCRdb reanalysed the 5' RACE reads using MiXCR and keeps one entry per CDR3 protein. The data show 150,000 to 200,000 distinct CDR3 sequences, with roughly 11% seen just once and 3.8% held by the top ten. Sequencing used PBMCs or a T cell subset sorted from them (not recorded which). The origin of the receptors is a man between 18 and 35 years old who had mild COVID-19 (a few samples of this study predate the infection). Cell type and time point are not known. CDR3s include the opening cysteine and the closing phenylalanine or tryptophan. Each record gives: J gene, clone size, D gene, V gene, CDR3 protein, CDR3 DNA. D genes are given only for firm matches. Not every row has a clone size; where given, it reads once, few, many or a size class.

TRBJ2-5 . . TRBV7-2 CASSLSGRNQETQYF TGTGCCAGCAGCCTAAGTGGACGGAACCAAGAGACCCAGTACTTC
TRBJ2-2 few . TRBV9 CASSVVPGTGELFF TGTGCCAGCAGCGTGGTCCCTGGCACCGGGGAGCTGTTTTTT
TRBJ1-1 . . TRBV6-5 CASSSPAANTEAFF TGTGCCAGCAGTTCCCCGGCGGCGAACACTGAAGCTTTCTTT
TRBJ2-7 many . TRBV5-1 CASSLDVPRATYEQYF TGCGCCAGCAGCTTGGATGTCCCAAGGGCCACGTACGAGCAGTACTTC
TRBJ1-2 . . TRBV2 CASRMESRGYTF TGTGCCAGCAGGATGGAATCTCGGGGCTACACCTTC
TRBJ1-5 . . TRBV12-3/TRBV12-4 CASSIGQIYSNQPQHF TGTGCCAGCAGCATAGGGCAGATTTATAGCAATCAGCCCCAGCATTTT
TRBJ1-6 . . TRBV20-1 CSDRDNSGRRGDSPLHF TGCAGTGATAGAGATAACTCCGGCCGCAGAGGGGATTCACCCCTCCACTTT
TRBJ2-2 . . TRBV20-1 CSAKVPGMDTGELFF TGCAGTGCTAAGGTTCCTGGGATGGACACCGGGGAGCTGTTTTTT
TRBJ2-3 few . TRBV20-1 CSARGRGRFGTDTQYF TGCAGTGCTAGAGGGAGGGGGCGGTTCGGCACAGATACGCAGTATTTT
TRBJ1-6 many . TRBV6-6 CASSDRRRWSPLHF TGTGCCAGCTCCGACCGCAGGAGATGGTCACCCCTCCACTTT
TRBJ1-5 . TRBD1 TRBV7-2 CASSRWTGNLPQHF TGTGCCAGCAGCCGATGGACAGGGAATCTGCCCCAGCATTTT
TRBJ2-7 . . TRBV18 CASSPGIGGSTYEQYF TGTGCCAGCTCACCCGGTATTGGGGGATCTACCTACGAGCAGTACTTC
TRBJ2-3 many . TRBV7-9 CASSLEWADTQYF TGTGCCAGCAGCCTAGAGTGGGCAGATACGCAGTATTTT
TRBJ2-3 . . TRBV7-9 CASSLMEDTQYF TGTGCCAGCAGCTTAATGGAAGATACGCAGTATTTT
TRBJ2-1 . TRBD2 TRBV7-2 CASSARSGDEQFF TGTGCCAGCAGCGCGAGGAGCGGGGACGAGCAGTTCTTC
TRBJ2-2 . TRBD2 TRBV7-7 CASSSFAGTSSPGELFF TGTGCCAGCAGCTCCTTCGCCGGGACTAGCTCCCCCGGGGAGCTGTTTTTT
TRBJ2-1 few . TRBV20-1 CSARAHGGLASNEQFF TGCAGTGCTCGAGCCCACGGGGGGCTAGCCTCCAATGAGCAGTTCTTC
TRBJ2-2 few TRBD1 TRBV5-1 CASSLAGQGNGELFF TGCGCCAGCAGCTTGGCGGGACAGGGAAACGGGGAGCTGTTTTTT
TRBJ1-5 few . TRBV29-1 CSADSGDSNQPQHF TGCAGCGCCGACAGTGGTGATAGCAATCAGCCCCAGCATTTT
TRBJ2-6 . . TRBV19 CASSMLGAGAGANVLTF TGTGCCAGTAGTATGTTGGGAGCGGGTGCTGGGGCCAACGTCCTGACTTTC
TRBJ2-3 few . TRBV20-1 CSARDRHRRSFKVPDTQYF TGCAGTGCTAGAGATCGTCATCGGCGGTCTTTCAAAGTCCCAGATACGCAGTATTTT
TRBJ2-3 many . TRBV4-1 CASSQENGLALDTDTQYF TGCGCCAGCAGCCAAGAAAACGGGCTAGCACTTGACACAGATACGCAGTATTTT
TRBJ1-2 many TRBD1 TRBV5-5 CASSWGAGTENYGYTF TGTGCCAGCAGCTGGGGGGCTGGGACAGAGAACTATGGCTACACCTTC
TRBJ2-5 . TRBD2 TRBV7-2 CASSFTASGKETQYF TGTGCCAGCAGCTTCACGGCTAGCGGAAAAGAGACCCAGTACTTC
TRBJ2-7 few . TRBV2 CASSPGRMNYEQYF TGTGCCAGCAGTCCCGGACGGATGAACTACGAGCAGTACTTC
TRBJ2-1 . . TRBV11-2 CASSLDQSWAQKFF TGTGCCAGCAGCTTAGATCAGTCGTGGGCTCAAAAGTTCTTC
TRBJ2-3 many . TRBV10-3 CAARDLNTDTQYF TGTGCCGCCCGGGACCTTAACACAGATACGCAGTATTTT
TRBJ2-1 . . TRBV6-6 CASYYNEQFF TGTGCCAGCTATTACAATGAGCAGTTCTTC
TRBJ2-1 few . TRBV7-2 CASITRQGFRNEQFF TGTGCCAGCATTACCCGGCAGGGGTTTAGAAATGAGCAGTTCTTC
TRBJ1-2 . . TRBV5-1 CASSDIPGDPNYGYTF TGCGCCAGCAGCGACATCCCAGGAGACCCTAACTATGGCTACACCTTC
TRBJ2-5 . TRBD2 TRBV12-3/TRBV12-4 CATRVAGGETQYF TGTGCCACGAGAGTAGCGGGGGGAGAGACCCAGTACTTC
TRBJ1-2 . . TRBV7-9 CASSLGTAAGYTF TGTGCCAGCAGCTTGGGCACTGCAGCTGGCTACACCTTC
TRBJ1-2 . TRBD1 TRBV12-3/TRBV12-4 CASSSRDRRRRGGGYTF TGTGCCAGCAGCTCCCGGGACAGGCGCCGGAGGGGAGGTGGCTACACCTTC
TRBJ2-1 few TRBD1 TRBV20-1 CSVMTGGSYNEQFF TGCAGTGTTATGACAGGGGGGTCCTACAATGAGCAGTTCTTC
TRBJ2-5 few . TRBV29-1 CSVGSLGETQYF TGCAGCGTTGGATCCTTGGGGGAGACCCAGTACTTC
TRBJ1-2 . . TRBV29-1 CSVGSTGIYGYTF TGCAGCGTAGGGTCCACAGGAATCTATGGCTACACCTTC
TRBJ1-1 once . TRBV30 CAWSMAVGTEAFF TGTGCCTGGAGTATGGCAGTCGGCACTGAAGCTTTCTTT
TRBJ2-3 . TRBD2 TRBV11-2 CASSLATSGAADTQYF TGTGCCAGCAGCTTAGCTACGAGCGGGGCCGCCGATACGCAGTATTTT
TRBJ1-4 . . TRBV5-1 CASSFTGREKLFF TGCGCCAGCAGCTTTACAGGGCGCGAAAAACTGTTTTTT
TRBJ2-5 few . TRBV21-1 CASSKVALPVQTQYF TGTGCCAGCAGCAAAGTGGCACTCCCTGTCCAGACCCAGTACTTC
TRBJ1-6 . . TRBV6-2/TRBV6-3 CASRPQGSGNSPLHF TGTGCCAGCAGGCCACAGGGTTCGGGTAATTCACCCCTCCACTTT
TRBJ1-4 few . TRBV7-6 CASSYRAGSTNEKLFF TGTGCCAGCAGCTACCGAGCGGGTTCAACTAATGAAAAACTGTTTTTT
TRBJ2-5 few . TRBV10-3 CAISESGFRGGETQYF TGTGCCATCAGTGAGTCGGGGTTTAGGGGAGGAGAGACCCAGTACTTC
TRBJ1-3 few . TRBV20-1 CSGRGSGNTIYF TGCAGCGGAAGGGGATCTGGAAACACCATATATTTT
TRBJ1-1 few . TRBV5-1 CASSFRVDSIEAFF TGCGCCAGCAGCTTCCGGGTCGATAGCATTGAAGCTTTCTTT
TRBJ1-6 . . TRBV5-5 CASTLPPNSPLHF TGTGCCAGCACACTCCCGCCTAATTCACCCCTCCACTTT
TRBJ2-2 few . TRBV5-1 CASSLEIITRTGELFF TGCGCCAGCAGCTTGGAAATTATAACACGCACCGGGGAGCTGTTTTTT
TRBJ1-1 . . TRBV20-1 CSARGGVGYTEAFF TGCAGTGCTAGAGGGGGGGTTGGGTACACTGAAGCTTTCTTT
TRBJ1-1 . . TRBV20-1 CSAPRPGIANTEAFF TGCAGTGCCCCTCGGCCAGGGATTGCGAACACTGAAGCTTTCTTT
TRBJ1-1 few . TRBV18 CASSPVEGSGTEAFF TGTGCCAGCTCACCAGTGGAGGGGTCGGGAACTGAAGCTTTCTTT
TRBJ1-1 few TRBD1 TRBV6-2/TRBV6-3 CASKYRDRGRTEAFF TGTGCCAGCAAATACCGGGACAGGGGGCGGACTGAAGCTTTCTTT
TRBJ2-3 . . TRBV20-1 CSARTGPPRDTQYF TGCAGTGCGCGCACGGGACCCCCGCGAGATACGCAGTATTTT
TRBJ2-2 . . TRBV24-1 CATREQGNRGELFF TGTGCCACCAGGGAACAGGGCAACCGGGGGGAGCTGTTTTTT
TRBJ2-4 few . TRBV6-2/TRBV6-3 CASSGGYIQYF TGTGCCAGCAGTGGGGGATACATTCAGTACTTC
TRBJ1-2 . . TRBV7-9 CASSLGIDYGYTF TGTGCCAGCAGCTTAGGGATCGACTATGGCTACACCTTC
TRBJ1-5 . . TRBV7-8 CASSPGPGSNQPQHF TGTGCCAGCAGCCCGGGCCCGGGGAGCAATCAGCCCCAGCATTTT
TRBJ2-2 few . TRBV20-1 CSANRGGTGELFF TGCAGTGCTAACCGAGGAGGGACCGGGGAGCTGTTTTTT
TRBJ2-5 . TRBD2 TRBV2 CATLRLAGVETQYF TGTGCCACCTTACGACTAGCGGGGGTGGAGACCCAGTACTTC
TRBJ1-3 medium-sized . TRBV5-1 CASSLAAGTSGNTIYF TGCGCCAGCAGCTTGGCCGCGGGGACCTCTGGAAACACCATATATTTT